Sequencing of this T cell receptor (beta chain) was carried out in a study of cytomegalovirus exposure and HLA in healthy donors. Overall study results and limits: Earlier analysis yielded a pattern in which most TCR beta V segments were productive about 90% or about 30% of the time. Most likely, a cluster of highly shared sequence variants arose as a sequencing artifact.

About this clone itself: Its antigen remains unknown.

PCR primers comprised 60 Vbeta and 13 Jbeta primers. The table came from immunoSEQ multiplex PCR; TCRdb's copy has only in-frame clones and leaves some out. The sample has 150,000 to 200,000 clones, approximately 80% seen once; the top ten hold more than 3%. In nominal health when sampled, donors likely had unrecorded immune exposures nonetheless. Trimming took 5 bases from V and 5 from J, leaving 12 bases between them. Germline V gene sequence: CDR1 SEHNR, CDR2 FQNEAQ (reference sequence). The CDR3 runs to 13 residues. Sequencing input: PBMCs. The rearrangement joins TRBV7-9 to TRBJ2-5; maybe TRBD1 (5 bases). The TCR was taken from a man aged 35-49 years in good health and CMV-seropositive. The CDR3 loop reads CASSTQGRETQYF. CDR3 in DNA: TGTGCCAGCAGCACCCAGGGCCGGGAGACCCAGTACTTC.